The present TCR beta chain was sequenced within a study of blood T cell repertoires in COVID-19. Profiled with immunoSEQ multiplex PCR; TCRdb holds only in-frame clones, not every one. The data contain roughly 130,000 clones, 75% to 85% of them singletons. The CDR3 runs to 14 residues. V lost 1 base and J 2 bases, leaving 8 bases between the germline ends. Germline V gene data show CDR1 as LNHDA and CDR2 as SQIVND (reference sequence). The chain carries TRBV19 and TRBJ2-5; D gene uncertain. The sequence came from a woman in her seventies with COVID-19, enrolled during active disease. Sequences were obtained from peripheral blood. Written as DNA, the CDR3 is TGTGCCAGTAGTATAGTCGCAGGTCAAGAGACCCAGTACTTC. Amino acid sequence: CASSIVAGQETQYF.